This T cell receptor (beta chain) is from a study of blood T cell repertoires in COVID-19. The CDR3 sequence is 16 residues long. The V gene's germline CDR1 is SNHLY and CDR2 FYNNEI. With 1 base removed from V and 1 base from J, the gap between germline ends came to 11 bases. Method: immunoSEQ multiplex PCR; TCRdb's copy keeps in-frame clones and lacks some. In the table there are about 320,000 clones, around four fifths of which are singletons. Input material: peripheral blood. This chain links TRBV2 with TRBJ1-3; D is unclear. The receptor was isolated from a woman between 45 and 60 years old with acute or convalescent COVID-19. The CDR3 sequence is CASSEEPARSGNTIYF. DNA for the CDR3: TGTGCCAGCAGTGAAGAACCCGCCAGGTCTGGAAACACCATATATTTT.